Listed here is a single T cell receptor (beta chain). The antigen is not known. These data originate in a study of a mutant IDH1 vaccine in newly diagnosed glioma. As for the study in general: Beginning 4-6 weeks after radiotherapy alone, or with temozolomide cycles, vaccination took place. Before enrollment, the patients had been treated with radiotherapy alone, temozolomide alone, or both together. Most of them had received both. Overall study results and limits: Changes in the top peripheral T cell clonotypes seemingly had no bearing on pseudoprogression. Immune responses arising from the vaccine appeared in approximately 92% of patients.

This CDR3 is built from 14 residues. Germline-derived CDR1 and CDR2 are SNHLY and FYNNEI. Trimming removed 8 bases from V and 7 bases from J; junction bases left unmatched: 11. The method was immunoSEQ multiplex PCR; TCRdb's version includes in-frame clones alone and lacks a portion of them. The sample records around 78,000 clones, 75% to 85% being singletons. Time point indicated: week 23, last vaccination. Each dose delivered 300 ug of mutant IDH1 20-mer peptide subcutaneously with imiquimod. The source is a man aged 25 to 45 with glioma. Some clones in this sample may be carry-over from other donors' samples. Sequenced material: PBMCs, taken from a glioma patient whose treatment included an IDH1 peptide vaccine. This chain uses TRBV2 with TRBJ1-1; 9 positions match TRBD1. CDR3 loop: CASEGGQGAFEAFF. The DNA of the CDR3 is TGTGCCAGCGAGGGGGGACAGGGAGCATTTGAAGCTTTCTTT.